This T cell receptor beta chain was captured by sequencing in a study of tumor-infiltrating lymphocytes in primary liver carcinoma. Overall study context: Male and female patients aged 30 to 69 years made up the cohort. Study outcomes and limitations: All five tumor regions shared only about 8-24% of top clones. Relative to tumor region pairs, the tumor-adjacent and tumor-blood pairs showed overlap that was lower.

A constant-region primer served to make TCR beta cDNA from about 530 ng total RNA. Investigators got TCR beta libraries out of three nested multiplex PCR rounds, done with slightly modified ARM-PCR. Each of the first two PCR rounds ran approximately 9 cycles with TRBV1-TRBV30 forward and C-beta reverse primers. TCRdb re-called the multiplex PCR reads with MiXCR, one entry per CDR3 protein. The sample holds roughly 32,000 distinct CDR3 sequences, around 66% seen once. Scientists recovered RNA and DNA together from roughly 21-30 mg of unsorted bulk tissue. Patients in the cohort were treatment-naive and living with chronic HBV infection. For this clonotype: The antigen is undetermined. One end of the junction varies from germline; a read error may be responsible.

There are 19 residues in the CDR3. Germline values: CDR1 LGHNA, CDR2 YSLEER. Sequenced input: liver tumor tissue from sampling region 3. This sample's subset: tumor region T3, left-lateral pole. The clonotype comes from a young woman with primary liver carcinoma and hepatitis B virus infection. The chain uses TRBV4-3 and TRBJ2-2, with 7 bases identical to TRBD2. CDR3 in amino acids: CASSVLEGGPRSNTGEPFF. The CDR3 coding sequence is TGCGCCAGTAGCGTACTAGAGGGAGGGCCCCGTTCGAACACCGGGGAGCCGTTTTTT.